Listed here are 15 T cell receptor beta chains from one sample, sequenced in a study of control samples from healthy donors and cancer patients. The method was immunoSEQ multiplex PCR; TCRdb's version includes in-frame clones alone and lacks a portion of them. The table has 90,000 or so clones, 70% to 90% seen once. Sample: blood. The receptors come from a woman aged 60 to 75 in good health.

This chain links TRBV20-1 with TRBJ2-5; 7 positions agree with TRBD2. Trimming removed 3 bases from V and 1 base from J; junction bases left unmatched: 2. The germline V gene encodes CDR1 DFQATT and CDR2 SNEGSKA (reference sequence). The CDR3 spans 13 residues. In DNA form, the CDR3 reads TGCAGTGCTAGTCCTAGCGGCCAAGAGACCCAGTACTTC. Protein product: CSASPSGQETQYF.

CDR3 in amino acids: CASSRPDRPNEKLFF. The CDR3 nucleotides read TGTGCCAGCAGCAGACCAGACAGGCCGAATGAAAAACTGTTTTTT. This chain joins TRBV6-6 and TRBJ1-4, with D possibly being TRBD1 (6 bases). Between the trimmed V and J ends, which lost 6 bases and 5 bases, there was a span of 16 bases. Germline lookup yields CDR1 MNHNY and CDR2 SVGAGI (reference sequence). CDR3 length equals 15 residues.

The genes are TRBV7-8 and TRBJ1-1, with 8 bases that match TRBD1. This CDR3 is built from 14 residues. The J segment lost 1 base and the V segment lost 3 bases, leaving 1 base of the junction unmatched. The V gene's germline CDR1 is SGHVS and CDR2 FQNEAQ. DNA for the CDR3: TGTGCCAGCAGCTTTACAGGGGGGAACACTGAAGCTTTCTTT. Protein: CASSFTGGNTEAFF.

V and J are TRBV6-5 and TRBJ1-1; tentatively, D is TRBD1 (6 bases). V lost 0 bases and J 5 bases, leaving 13 bases between the germline ends. CDR3 length: 15 residues. Looked up from germline, CDR1 is MNHEY and CDR2 is SVGAGI. The CDR3 reads CASSYSQGGRTEAFF. CDR3 sequence (DNA): TGTGCCAGCAGTTACTCACAGGGAGGGAGAACTGAAGCTTTCTTT.

CDR3 residues: CASSLGQGEYGYTF. CDR3 coding DNA: TGCGCCAGCAGCTTGGGACAGGGAGAGTATGGCTACACCTTC. V gene TRBV5-1 combines with J gene TRBJ1-2; TRBD1 aligns across 7 bases. V trimming: 0 bases; J trimming: 5 bases; junction bases outside the gene matches: 4. Germline-derived CDR1 and CDR2 are SGHRS and YFSETQ. CDR3 size: 14 residues.

The CDR3, as DNA: TGTGCTAGTGGCCTGACCAAATTCGACAGGTCAGGTGGTAAGAACACTGAAGCTTTCTTT. Protein product: CASGLTKFDRSGGKNTEAFF. V usage is TRBV12-5 and J usage is TRBJ1-1, with TRBD1 as a possible D gene (6 bases). V lost 6 bases and J 1 base, leaving 30 bases between the germline ends. The CDR3 runs to 20 residues. Germline V gene sequence: CDR1 LGHNT, CDR2 FRNRAP.

The CDR3, as DNA: TGTGCCAGCAGCTACGCAGGGGGTGGCTACACCTTC. Protein product: CASSYAGGGYTF. The gene calls are TRBV11-3 and TRBJ1-2; 7 nucleotides line up with TRBD1. V shed 4 bases and J 7 bases; nucleotides not matched to a gene: 3. The CDR3 extends over 12 amino acids. Germline V gene sequence: CDR1 SGHNT, CDR2 YENEEA.

V and J are TRBV18 and TRBJ2-5, with D perhaps matching TRBD1 (7 bases). The CDR3 extends over 14 amino acids. Germline V gene lookup returns CDR1 KGHSH and CDR2 LQKENI. Trimming pared 5 bases from V and 2 bases from J, leaving 12 bases between. In DNA form, the CDR3 reads TGTGCCAGCTCAGGGGGGACAGTTCAAGAGACCCAGTACTTC. It translates to CASSGGTVQETQYF.

The chain uses TRBV7-8 and TRBJ1-2; D is undetermined. The CDR3 runs 11 residues. Germline CDR1 SGHVS, CDR2 FQNEAQ. The V end lost 0 bases, the J end lost 10 bases, and 6 bases lay between the germline ends. CDR3 DNA sequence: TGTGCCAGCAGCTTAGCATCGGACTACACCTTC. Translated: CASSLASDYTF.

V gene TRBV2 combines with J gene TRBJ2-3; the match to TRBD2 covers 9 bases. CDR3 size: 15 residues. V shed 7 bases and J 2 bases; nucleotides not matched to a gene: 7. Germline CDR1 and CDR2: SNHLY and FYNNEI. Here the CDR3 reads CASTYLAGSTDTQYF. DNA for the CDR3: TGTGCCAGCACCTACCTAGCGGGGTCCACAGATACGCAGTATTTT. Supplemented by reference TRBV2 and TRBJ2-3, the full variable domain reads EPEVTQTPSHQVTQMGQEVILRCVPISNHLYFYWYRQILGQKVEFLVSFYNNEISEKSEIFDDQFSVERPDGSNFTLKIRSTKLEDSAMYFCASTYLAGSTDTQYFGPGTRLTVL.

The rearrangement uses TRBV29-1 and TRBJ2-1, with a possible D match to TRBD2 (5 bases). CDR1 and CDR2 (germline): SQVTM, ANQGSEA. V lost 7 bases and J 5 bases, leaving 18 bases between the germline ends. The CDR3 spans 14 residues. CDR3 in DNA: TGCAGCGGGGCGGGCATCCCCTCAAACAATGAGCAGTTCTTC. Translating gives CSGAGIPSNNEQFF.

V and J are TRBV4-3 and TRBJ1-2, with no clear D. CDR1 LGHNA and CDR2 YSLEER come from the germline V gene. This CDR3 comprises 17 residues. The germline V and J ends were trimmed by 0 bases and 4 bases, with 18 bases remaining between them. The CDR3 coding sequence is TGCGCCAGCAGCCAAGAGGTGTCTGGCTATAGACGCTATGGCTACACCTTC. Translating gives CASSQEVSGYRRYGYTF.

J is TRBJ2-1 and V is TRBV7-8; D ambiguous. Between the trimmed V and J ends, which lost 3 bases and 4 bases, there was a span of 7 bases. CDR1 SGHVS and CDR2 FQNEAQ come from the germline V gene. The CDR3 runs 13 residues. CDR3 sequence (DNA): TGTGCCAGCAGCTTTGACCAGTACAATGAGCAGTTCTTC. It is translated as CASSFDQYNEQFF. Drawing the rest from reference TRBV7-8 and TRBJ2-1, the complete variable domain is GAGVSQSPRYKVAKRGQDVALRCDPISGHVSLFWYQQALGQGPEFLTYFQNEAQLDKSGLPSDRFFAERPEGSVSTLKIQRTQQEDSAVYLCASSFDQYNEQFFGPGTRLTVL.

The chain employs TRBV3-1 (or the pseudogene TRBV3-2) and TRBJ1-3; D is unresolved. The CDR3 is 15 amino acids. Trimming removed 2 bases from V and 2 bases from J, with 10 bases in between. Germline CDR1 and CDR2: LGHDT and YNNKEL (reference sequence). CDR3 in DNA: TGTGCCAGCAGCCAACCTATGGGTGCTGGAAACACCATATATTTT. Translation: CASSQPMGAGNTIYF.

This sequence joins TRBV19 and TRBJ2-7; 7 bases match TRBD2. Germline CDR1 LNHDA, CDR2 SQIVND (reference sequence). The CDR3 length is 15 residues. J was trimmed by 2 bases and V by 3 bases; bases with no gene match: 7. CDR3 DNA: TGTGCCAGTAGTATTTTTGGCGGGAGCACCTACGAGCAGTACTTC. Amino acid sequence: CASSIFGGSTYEQYF.